This T cell receptor beta chain emerged from a study of control samples from healthy donors and cancer patients. Trimming pared 2 bases from V and 2 bases from J, leaving 6 bases between. The CDR3 runs 13 residues. Germline CDR1 MDHEN, CDR2 SYDVKM. Profiled with immunoSEQ multiplex PCR; TCRdb holds only in-frame clones, not every one. The repertoire includes about 95,000 clones, around four fifths of them detected once, and around a fifth sits in the top ten. The source of this sequence is a man between 25 and 39 years old in good health. The source material was blood. The chain has TRBV28 and TRBJ1-1; D is uncertain. The CDR3 nucleotides are TGTGCCAGCAGTTTAGTGGCAAACACTGAAGCTTTCTTT. Amino acids: CASSLVANTEAFF. The full variable domain, in which reference TRBV28 and TRBJ1-1 provide the parts outside the CDR3, is DVKVTQSSRYLVKRTGEKVFLECVQDMDHENMFWYRQDPGLGLRLIYFSYDVKMKEKGDIPEGYSVSREKKERFSLILESASTNQTSMYLCASSLVANTEAFFGQGTRLTVV.